Following are 25 T cell receptor beta chains from one sample sequenced in a study of T cell responses to AZD1222 COVID-19 vaccine. Only in-frame clones appear in the TCRdb table, and some are missing; sequencing was by immunoSEQ multiplex PCR. The sample includes approximately 90,000 clones, about 88% of them seen just once. Sample: peripheral blood, taken on day 0 of AZD1222 vaccination. The receptors were sampled from an adult in good health.

This sequence joins TRBV29-1 and TRBJ2-5; D unclear. Trimming left V 8 bases short and J 0 bases short, with 13 bases between. Germline CDR1 reads SQVTM; CDR2 reads ANQGSEA. The CDR3 extends over 13 amino acids. This CDR3 reads CSCARSYQETQYF. DNA of the CDR3: TGCAGCTGTGCGCGGTCTTACCAAGAGACCCAGTACTTC.

The V gene is TRBV9, the J gene TRBJ1-2; no clear D gene. The CDR3 is 13 amino acids. V dropped 0 bases and J dropped 2 bases, with 5 bases sitting between them. Germline loops: CDR1 SGDLS, CDR2 YYNGEE. CDR3 region: CASSVASNYGYTF. In DNA form, the CDR3 reads TGTGCCAGCAGCGTAGCAAGCAACTATGGCTACACCTTC.

This chain connects TRBV2 to TRBJ2-3; no firm D call. This CDR3 has 14 amino acids. The V gene's germline CDR1 is SNHLY and CDR2 FYNNEI. The germline V and J ends were trimmed by 0 bases and 2 bases, with 6 bases remaining between them. For the CDR3, the DNA is TGTGCCAGCAGTGAAGCACGGACCACAGATACGCAGTATTTT. Its translation: CASSEARTTDTQYF. Full variable domain (missing parts from reference TRBV2 and TRBJ2-3): EPEVTQTPSHQVTQMGQEVILRCVPISNHLYFYWYRQILGQKVEFLVSFYNNEISEKSEIFDDQFSVERPDGSNFTLKIRSTKLEDSAMYFCASSEARTTDTQYFGPGTRLTVL.

In this sample, this clone turned up a few times. This rearrangement joins TRBV4-1 to TRBJ2-1; D is perhaps TRBD2 (5 bases). Trimming shortened V by 4 bases and J by 4 bases, and 20 bases separated the two germline ends. Germline V gives CDR1 MGHRA, CDR2 YSYEKL. The CDR3 sequence is 17 residues long. CDR3 in amino acids: CASSPSLTSWSYNEQFF. The DNA of the CDR3 is TGCGCCAGCAGCCCAAGCCTAACTAGTTGGTCTTACAATGAGCAGTTCTTC.

The gene calls are TRBV18 and TRBJ1-2; D call uncertain. Per germline, CDR1 KGHSH and CDR2 LQKENI. The length of the CDR3 is 14 residues. Between the trimmed V and J ends, which lost 2 bases and 0 bases, there was a span of 7 bases. For the CDR3, the DNA is TGTGCCAGCTCACCAACCATAACTAACTATGGCTACACCTTC. Protein product: CASSPTITNYGYTF.

This chain uses TRBV9 with TRBJ2-3; 7 positions agree with TRBD2. CDR3 length: 15 amino acids. Trimming removed 3 bases from V and 6 bases from J; junction bases left unmatched: 10. Germline V lookup: CDR1 SGDLS, CDR2 YYNGEE. The CDR3 sequence: CASSAPGLQADTQYF. Here the CDR3 DNA reads TGTGCCAGCAGCGCGCCGGGACTACAGGCGGATACGCAGTATTTT.

The J gene is TRBJ1-5, the V gene TRBV5-8, with D possibly being TRBD1 (5 bases). CDR1 and CDR2 (germline): SGHTS, YDEGEE. CDR3 length: 17 amino acids. Between the trimmed V and J ends, which lost 0 bases and 0 bases, there was a span of 13 bases. CDR3: CASSLELRGYSNQPQHF. The CDR3 DNA reads TGTGCCAGCAGCTTGGAGTTACGGGGGTATAGCAATCAGCCCCAGCATTTT.

This chain links TRBV6-2 or TRBV6-3 with TRBJ2-3, with TRBD2 matching 9 bases. V was clipped by 0 bases and J by 4 bases; unmatched bases: 8. Germline assignment: CDR1 MNHEY and CDR2 SVGEGT. CDR3 length: 17 residues. The CDR3 loop reads CASSYSSGRGGADTQYF. The DNA for the CDR3 is TGTGCCAGCAGTTACTCGTCTGGGCGGGGGGGGGCAGATACGCAGTATTTT.

V is TRBV5-4 and J is TRBJ2-2; 8 nucleotides align to TRBD1. The CDR3 covers 16 residues. V trimming: 3 bases; J trimming: 5 bases; junction bases outside the gene matches: 9. CDR1 SGHNT and CDR2 YYREEE come from the germline V gene (reference sequence). The DNA of the CDR3 is TGTGCCAGCAGCTCGTCGGGACAGGCGACTACCGGGGAGCTGTTTTTT. Residues: CASSSSGQATTGELFF. Complete variable domain (other parts from reference TRBV5-4 and TRBJ2-2): ETGVTQSPTHLIKTRGQQVTLRCSSQSGHNTVSWYQQALGQGPQFIFQYYREEENGRGNFPPRFSGLQFPNYSSELNVNALELDDSALYLCASSSSGQATTGELFFGEGSRLTVL.

The chain links TRBV28 to TRBJ1-5, with a tentative D call TRBD1 (5 bases). CDR1 is MDHEN and CDR2 is SYDVKM in the germline V gene. The CDR3 totals 17 residues. V gave up 8 bases and J gave up 1 base, with 21 bases separating them. CDR3 coding DNA: TGTGCCAGCGGCATTTTCCCTCTGTCAGGGAGCAATCAGCCCCAGCATTTT. As protein: CASGIFPLSGSNQPQHF.

This chain connects TRBV30 to TRBJ2-1; TRBD2 matches at 8 bases. The germline gives CDR1 GTSNPN, CDR2 SVGIG (reference sequence). This CDR3 is built from 13 residues. The V gene end was trimmed by 3 bases and the J gene end by 5 bases; junction bases not matched to a gene: 3. CDR3 DNA sequence: TGTGCCTGGAGCGGGGGGGCACACAATGAGCAGTTCTTC. Translating gives CAWSGGAHNEQFF.

The chain carries TRBV4-3 and TRBJ2-7; the D gene is possibly TRBD2 (5 bases). The CDR3 runs to 14 residues. The V end was cut by 0 bases, the J end by 6 bases, with 12 bases between. Germline CDR1 LGHNA, CDR2 YSLEER. CDR3 coding DNA: TGCGCCAGCAGCCAAGACCTGGAGCGGAGCGAGCAGTACTTC. This encodes CASSQDLERSEQYF.

V usage is TRBV5-6 and J usage is TRBJ1-6, with 7 bases aligning to TRBD1. The CDR3 is 16 amino acids. After removal of 3 bases from V and 3 bases from J, the junction contained 6 bases not matched to a gene. Germline CDR1 is SGHDT and CDR2 is YYEEEE. CDR3 in amino acids: CASSYETGLYNSPLHF. In nucleotides, the CDR3 is TGTGCCAGCAGCTACGAGACAGGGCTCTATAATTCACCCCTCCACTTT.

V usage is TRBV7-2 and J usage is TRBJ2-1; TRBD1 aligns across 8 bases. The CDR3 loop spans 14 amino acids. V gave up 1 base and J gave up 6 bases; unmatched junction bases: 2. CDR1 is SGHTA, CDR2 FQGNSA, per germline. CDR3 in DNA: TGTGCCAGCAGCTTAGGGACAGGGCGCAATGAGCAGTTCTTC. Its translation: CASSLGTGRNEQFF.

J is TRBJ1-3 and V is TRBV4-1; D uncertain. CDR3 size: 18 residues. Germline lookup yields CDR1 MGHRA and CDR2 YSYEKL. V was pared by 0 bases and J by 2 bases, with 17 bases between. CDR3 sequence reads: CASSQEAVPGSTGNTIYF. The CDR3 region has the DNA TGCGCCAGCAGCCAAGAAGCAGTTCCAGGATCCACTGGAAACACCATATATTTT.

The rearrangement joins TRBV7-9 to TRBJ2-2; D might be TRBD1 or TRBD2, each matching 6 bases. The germline V gene has CDR1 SEHNR and CDR2 FQNEAQ (reference sequence). Trimming pared 4 bases from V and 4 bases from J, leaving 13 bases between. This CDR3 comprises 15 residues. The CDR3 spells CASSSDRRGTGELFF. In DNA form, the CDR3 reads TGTGCCAGCAGCTCCGACAGGAGGGGCACCGGGGAGCTGTTTTTT.

The genes are TRBV19 and TRBJ1-5; 12 positions agree with TRBD1. The CDR3 contains 18 residues. With 3 bases clipped from V and 1 base from J, the junction kept 7 bases outside the gene matches. Germline assignment: CDR1 LNHDA and CDR2 SQIVND (reference sequence). The CDR3 coding sequence is TGTGCCAGTAGTATTTGGGGACAGGGGGCCCTCAGCAATCAGCCCCAGCATTTT. The encoded protein is CASSIWGQGALSNQPQHF.

The rearrangement joins TRBV2 to TRBJ2-2, with D perhaps TRBD2 (6 bases). Trimming stripped 8 bases from V and 3 bases from J, with 16 bases between. The germline CDR1 and CDR2 sequences are SNHLY and FYNNEI. The CDR3 totals 15 residues. The CDR3 DNA sequence: TGTGCCAGCCGTCCCGGGGGTCTTGACACCGGGGAGCTGTTTTTT. The encoded protein is CASRPGGLDTGELFF.

Turning to this clone: The conserved phenylalanine or tryptophan is not found at the CDR3 terminus, so this likely reflects a read error. It is unclear where the CDR3 begins or ends on the DNA, so no DNA is shown, and the CDR3 is as TCRdb lists it. The rearrangement links TRBV18 to TRBJ1-3; TRBD1, as called in the table, went unchecked against the DNA. The CDR3 sequence runs 14 residues, both termini included. Germline lookup yields CDR1 KGHSH and CDR2 LQKENI. The CDR3 region is CASSPTSAQGTAVV.

This chain connects TRBV3-1 (or the pseudogene TRBV3-2) to TRBJ2-3; D not certain. Between the trimmed V and J ends, which lost 1 base and 0 bases, there was a span of 11 bases. The germline V gene encodes CDR1 LGHDT and CDR2 YNNKEL (reference sequence). The CDR3 runs to 16 residues. CDR3 nucleotides: TGTGCCAGCAGCCAAGGAACAGCGACTAGCACAGATACGCAGTATTTT. Amino acids: CASSQGTATSTDTQYF.

The chain employs TRBV7-9 and TRBJ2-3, with D perhaps TRBD2 (6 bases). V lost 1 base and J 0 bases, leaving 11 bases between the germline ends. Germline V lookup: CDR1 SEHNR, CDR2 FQNEAQ (reference sequence). The CDR3 contains 16 residues. CDR3: CASSLDSGLSTDTQYF. The CDR3 nucleotides read TGTGCCAGCAGCTTAGATTCGGGACTCAGCACAGATACGCAGTATTTT.

The chain couples TRBV6-5 to TRBJ1-2, with a tentative D call TRBD1 (5 bases). Looked up from germline, CDR1 is MNHEY and CDR2 is SVGAGI. This CDR3 is 16 amino acids long. The V and J ends lost 0 bases and 0 bases respectively, with 11 bases between them. This CDR3 reads CASSYSGQDPNYGYTF. CDR3 sequence (DNA): TGTGCCAGCAGTTACTCGGGGCAGGATCCTAACTATGGCTACACCTTC.

The V call is TRBV12-3 or TRBV12-4, the J call TRBJ1-1; no clear D gene. CDR3 length: 10 residues. Trimming removed 7 bases at V and 4 bases at J, with 4 bases between. CDR3: CASTATEAFF. CDR3 in DNA: TGTGCCAGCACGGCCACTGAAGCTTTCTTT.

The rearrangement joins TRBV18 to TRBJ1-4, with D perhaps TRBD1 (5 bases). The germline CDR1 and CDR2 sequences are KGHSH and LQKENI. Trimming removed 4 bases from V and 1 base from J, with 10 bases in between. CDR3 length equals 15 residues. The CDR3 region is CASSLGTETNEKLFF. For the CDR3, the DNA is TGTGCCAGCTCACTCGGGACGGAAACTAATGAAAAACTGTTTTTT.

The CDR3 nucleotides read TGTGCCAGCAGCCAACAGGGGAGCACTGAAGCTTTCTTT. Translation: CASSQQGSTEAFF. The chain links TRBV3-1 (or the pseudogene TRBV3-2) to TRBJ1-1, with a tentative D call TRBD1 (6 bases). CDR1 and CDR2 (germline): LGHDT, YNNKEL (reference sequence). Trimming pared 2 bases from V and 4 bases from J, leaving 8 bases between. The CDR3 is made up of 13 amino acids.